The 15 T cell receptor beta chains below all came from one sample that was sequenced in a study of T cells in Graves' hyperthyroidism and ophthalmopathy. Authors of the study amplified TCR beta CDR3 regions from RNA transcripts. The primer set for the first-round RT-PCR of the TCR CDR3 was HTBI. TCRdb fed the multiplex PCR reads into MiXCR, producing one record per CDR3 protein. The table includes 460,000 or so distinct CDR3 sequences, around 14% detected once. Specimen: blood. These receptors all stem from a woman aged 18 to 35 with Graves' hyperthyroidism.

This clonotype occurred many times. The chain is built from TRBV29-1 and TRBJ2-7; the D gene is possibly TRBD1 (6 bases). The CDR3 is 14 residues long. Looked up from germline, CDR1 is SQVTM and CDR2 is ANQGSEA. V was shortened by 1 base and J by 0 bases, with 10 bases between the two germline ends. The DNA for the CDR3 is TGCAGCGTTGAAGGTGGGGGACACTCCTACGAGCAGTACTTC. This gives the protein CSVEGGGHSYEQYF.

This clonotype was observed at least ten times. The chain has TRBV12-3 or TRBV12-4 and TRBJ1-1; 8 bases align to TRBD1. The CDR3 runs to 16 residues. Trimming removed 6 bases from V and 1 base from J; junction bases left unmatched: 10. The CDR3 DNA is TGTGCCAGCAGCCGACAGGGGATAGGTGGGAACACTGAAGCTTTCTTT. Its protein product is CASSRQGIGGNTEAFF.

This clonotype was seen at least ten times. This chain joins TRBV7-8 and TRBJ2-3; D tentatively fits TRBD1 or TRBD2 (5 bases each). The ends were cut back, 7 bases at V and 3 bases at J, with 20 bases in the middle. The CDR3 runs 16 residues. CDR1 and CDR2 (germline): SGHVS, FQNEAQ. This chain's CDR3 is CASIQIGGVATDTQYF. The CDR3 DNA sequence: TGTGCCAGCATCCAGATTGGGGGAGTTGCTACAGATACGCAGTATTTT.

This clonotype was recorded a few times. The chain recombines TRBV29-1 with TRBJ1-3; no definite D call. The V end was cut by 2 bases, the J end by 4 bases, with 6 bases between. Germline V gene lookup returns CDR1 SQVTM and CDR2 ANQGSEA. The CDR3 has 12 residues. The CDR3 DNA reads TGCAGCGTTGAACCCAGGGGAAACACCATATATTTT. It yields the protein CSVEPRGNTIYF.

A few counts support this clonotype. The chain joins TRBV12-3 or TRBV12-4 to TRBJ2-7; D possibly uses TRBD1 or TRBD2 (5 bases each). This CDR3 spans 13 amino acids. With 3 bases removed from V and 1 base from J, the gap between germline ends came to 7 bases. The CDR3 DNA is TGTGCCAGCAGTTTGGGGGAATCCTACGAGCAGTACTTC. Translation gives CASSLGESYEQYF.

This clonotype was counted many times. The chain couples TRBV6-6 to TRBJ2-1, with 7 bases fitting TRBD1. Germline loops: CDR1 MNHNY, CDR2 SVGAGI (reference sequence). The CDR3 is 14 residues long. V dropped 2 bases and J dropped 5; count of bases not matched to a gene: 3. The CDR3 DNA is TGTGCCAGCAGTTACCCCGGGACAGACAATGAGCAGTTCTTC. Translating it yields CASSYPGTDNEQFF.

In this sample, this clonotype turned up many times. The J gene is TRBJ2-3, the V gene TRBV24-1; 14 bases are a match to TRBD2. CDR1 and CDR2 from the germline V gene are KGHDR and SFDVKD. This CDR3 spans 16 amino acids. The junction had 8 bases not matched to a gene; V was cut back by 9 bases and J by 4 bases. The CDR3 reads CATQGLAGAGADTQYF. The CDR3 nucleotides are TGTGCCACCCAGGGACTAGCGGGAGCAGGAGCAGATACGCAGTATTTT.

This clonotype was counted at least ten times. This chain connects TRBV11-2 to TRBJ2-3; the D is unclear. There are 15 residues in the CDR3. With 4 bases removed from V and 4 bases from J, the gap between germline ends came to 15 bases. Germline V gives CDR1 SGHAT, CDR2 FQNNGV. The CDR3 is CASSSTPILADTQYF. The CDR3 nucleotides read TGTGCCAGCAGCTCCACCCCGATCCTGGCAGATACGCAGTATTTT.

This clonotype has just a few counts. The genes are TRBV5-6 and TRBJ2-4, with 9 bases matching TRBD1. The CDR3 runs to 16 residues. Trimming cost V 2 bases and J 6 bases; bases outside gene matches: 9. Germline V gene lookup returns CDR1 SGHDT and CDR2 YYEEEE. The CDR3 protein is CASSFPPGQGINIQYF. CDR3 nucleotides: TGTGCCAGCAGCTTCCCACCGGGACAGGGCATAAACATTCAGTACTTC.

This clonotype was seen ten or more times. This chain joins TRBV6-1 and TRBJ2-7; the D call may be TRBD1 or TRBD2 (5 bases each). Trimming pared 2 bases from V and 5 bases from J, leaving 10 bases between. Germline CDR1 is MNHNS and CDR2 is SASEGT. This CDR3 contains 13 residues. DNA of the CDR3: TGTGCCAGCAGTGAAATCTTGGGGGACGAGCAGTACTTC. This codes for CASSEILGDEQYF.

This clonotype was picked up one time. The chain links TRBV12-3 or TRBV12-4 to TRBJ2-3; a possible D gene is TRBD2 (5 bases). Between the trimmed V and J ends, which lost 3 bases and 1 base, there was a span of 14 bases. The CDR3 contains 16 residues. The CDR3: CASSFHDRGRTDTQYF. Here the CDR3 DNA reads TGTGCCAGCAGTTTCCATGACCGGGGTCGCACAGATACGCAGTATTTT.

The chain combines TRBV12-3 or TRBV12-4 with TRBJ2-7, with TRBD2 identical over 7 bases. This CDR3 has 15 residues. The trim removed 3 bases at V and 2 bases at J, leaving 7 bases unmatched. In nucleotides, the CDR3 is TGTGCCAGCAGTTTGCAACTAGCGATAACCTACGAGCAGTACTTC. This sequence encodes CASSLQLAITYEQYF.

The sample holds many counts of this clonotype. The chain couples TRBV9 to TRBJ1-3; TRBD1 agrees at 11 bases. The CDR3 length is 17 residues. Germline V lookup: CDR1 SGDLS, CDR2 YYNGEE. V shed 3 bases, J shed 1 base, and the junction held 6 bases outside the gene matches. The CDR3 DNA reads as TGTGCCAGCAGCGCCACCGGGACAGGGGGTTCTGGAAACACCATATATTTT. It translates to CASSATGTGGSGNTIYF.

This clonotype has at least ten counts. The rearrangement links TRBV11-3 to TRBJ2-5; D is possibly TRBD1 (5 bases). Deletions cut 1 base from V and 5 bases from J, with 11 bases between. CDR3 length: 14 amino acids. Looked up from germline, CDR1 is SGHNT and CDR2 is YENEEA. The CDR3 DNA reads as TGTGCCAGCAGCTTAGTAATGGGGCGGGAGACCCAGTACTTC. Translated: CASSLVMGRETQYF. The variable domain in full, with the rest retrieved from reference TRBV11-3 and TRBJ2-5, is EAGVVQSPRYKIIEKKQPVAFWCNPISGHNTLYWYLQNLGQGPELLIRYENEEAVDDSQLPKDRFSAERLKGVDSTLKIQPAELGDSAVYLCASSLVMGRETQYFGPGTRLLVL.

This clonotype was recorded at least ten times. The chain couples TRBV12-3 or TRBV12-4 to TRBJ2-2; 13 bases fit TRBD2. This CDR3 contains 20 residues. V lost 6 bases and J lost 5; bases outside the gene matches: 18. Here the CDR3 reads CASRRPGLAGLKAGTGELFF. The CDR3 nucleotides are TGTGCCAGCAGGCGGCCGGGACTAGCGGGACTCAAGGCGGGGACCGGGGAGCTGTTTTTT.